These T cell receptor beta chains were read from a single sample in a study of beta chain features in type 1 diabetes. The data were produced by immunoSEQ multiplex PCR, yet TCRdb's version contains in-frame clones alone and is incomplete. There are roughly 340,000 clones in the sample; 10% to 15% occur only once, and 0.0095% to 0.013% lies in the top ten. The sequenced material came from naive CD4+ T cells from blood. These receptors all stem from a woman between 18 and 29 years old with type 1 diabetes. Each CDR3 is given with its conserved first and last residue. D genes are given only for firm matches. Rows may omit the clone size; those that give it use once, few, many or a size class.

>TRBJ1-2|NA|TRBV2|TRBD1|15
CASRDLQGVNYGYTF
TGTGCCAGCAGGGATCTTCAGGGGGTTAACTATGGCTACACCTTC
>TRBJ1-2|NA|TRBV4-3|NA|14
CASSQDFGEYGYTF
TGCGCCAGCAGCCAAGACTTTGGGGAGTATGGCTACACCTTC
>TRBJ2-4|NA|TRBV15|NA|15
CATSRDIDLVDIQYF
TGTGCCACCAGCAGAGATATCGACCTAGTTGACATTCAGTACTTC
>TRBJ2-5|few|TRBV5-4|NA|15
CASSFSASSSGTQYF
TGTGCCAGCAGCTTCTCAGCGTCGAGCTCTGGGACCCAGTACTTC
>TRBJ1-2|NA|TRBV6-5|NA|11
CASQGAYGYTF
TGTGCCTCCCAAGGGGCCTATGGCTACACCTTC
>TRBJ1-4|NA|TRBV27|TRBD1|15
CASRQTDRGRGKLFF
TGTGCCAGCAGGCAAACGGACAGGGGCCGTGGAAAACTGTTTTTT
>TRBJ1-6|NA|TRBV4-3|TRBD1|14
CASSQKGANSPLHF
TGCGCCAGCAGCCAAAAGGGGGCGAATTCACCCCTCCACTTT
>TRBJ2-1|NA|TRBV29-1|NA|13
CSVGRVTHNEQFF
TGCAGCGTAGGTCGAGTGACTCACAATGAGCAGTTCTTC
>TRBJ2-3|few|TRBV15|TRBD2|13
CATSRLAADTQYF
TGTGCCACCAGCCGACTAGCGGCAGATACGCAGTATTTT
>TRBJ1-2|few|TRBV11-2|NA|13
CASRIAGNHGYTF
TGTGCCAGCAGAATAGCAGGGAACCATGGCTACACCTTC
>TRBJ1-5|NA|TRBV6-6|TRBD1|15
CASSLGTGPNQPQHF
TGTGCCAGCAGCCTCGGGACAGGGCCGAATCAGCCCCAGCATTTT
>TRBJ1-3|once|TRBV4-3|NA|17
CASSQGDSALSGNTIYF
TGCGCCAGCAGCCAAGGCGACAGCGCACTCTCTGGAAACACCATATATTTT
>TRBJ1-1|few|TRBV5-6|NA|17
CASSLIRANPLNTEAFF
TGTGCCAGCAGCTTGATCAGGGCTAACCCCCTGAACACTGAAGCTTTCTTT
>TRBJ2-1|few|TRBV2|TRBD2|14
CASLAGGPHNEQFF
TGTGCCAGTTTAGCGGGAGGGCCCCACAATGAGCAGTTCTTC
>TRBJ2-1|NA|TRBV28|TRBD1|18
CASSFPPVTGRVYNEQFF
TGTGCCAGCAGTTTCCCCCCAGTGACAGGGCGAGTGTACAATGAGCAGTTCTTC
>TRBJ1-2|few|TRBV11-1|TRBD1|14
CASSRDRGNRGYTF
TGTGCCAGCAGCCGGGACAGGGGGAATCGGGGCTACACCTTC
>TRBJ1-5|few|TRBV19|TRBD1|15
CASSRHRGPVQPQHF
TGTGCCAGTAGTCGTCACAGGGGGCCTGTTCAGCCCCAGCATTTT
>TRBJ2-4|few|TRBV11-2|TRBD2|17
CASSYTSGHLAKNIQYF
TGTGCCAGCAGCTATACTAGCGGCCACCTAGCCAAAAACATTCAGTACTTC
>TRBJ2-5|NA|TRBV7-2|TRBD2|16
CASSLTSGGAGETQYF
TGTGCCAGCAGCTTAACTAGCGGGGGGGCCGGGGAGACCCAGTACTTC
>TRBJ1-5|few|TRBV30|NA|17
CAWSPRGGARGNQPQHF
TGTGCCTGGAGTCCCCGGGGGGGGGCGAGGGGCAATCAGCCCCAGCATTTT
>TRBJ1-1|few|TRBV27|NA|13
CASSLWGDPRAFF
TGTGCCAGCAGCCTCTGGGGGGACCCACGGGCTTTCTTT
>TRBJ2-5|NA|TRBV2|NA|13
CASSEGAVGTQYF
TGTGCCAGCAGTGAAGGGGCTGTGGGGACCCAGTACTTC
>TRBJ1-1|NA|TRBV4-3|TRBD1|16
CASSQGTGGEFTEAFF
TGCGCCAGCAGCCAAGGGACAGGGGGCGAGTTCACTGAAGCTTTCTTT
>TRBJ1-5|NA|TRBV9|NA|14
CASSQGYSNQPQHF
TGTGCCAGCAGCCAGGGGTATAGCAATCAGCCCCAGCATTTT
>TRBJ1-2|NA|TRBV11-3|NA|13
CASTSGEVYGYTF
TGTGCCAGCACCTCGGGGGAGGTCTATGGCTACACCTTC
>TRBJ2-3|NA|TRBV11-2|TRBD2|17
CASSRGLAGGVGDTQYF
TGTGCCAGCAGCAGAGGACTAGCGGGGGGGGTGGGAGATACGCAGTATTTT
>TRBJ2-7|NA|TRBV9|NA|13
CASSRIQAGNQYF
TGTGCCAGCAGCCGAATCCAAGCGGGTAATCAGTACTTC
>TRBJ2-1|NA|TRBV12-5|TRBD1|15
CASGLAGTGRNEQFF
TGTGCTAGTGGTTTGGCTGGGACAGGCCGCAATGAGCAGTTCTTC
>TRBJ2-6|NA|TRBV9|NA|19
CASSLQGRIGLIGANVLTF
TGTGCCAGCAGCCTTCAGGGGCGGATCGGCTTGATAGGGGCCAACGTCCTGACTTTC
>TRBJ1-1|NA|TRBV9|NA|14
CASSVGYMNTEAFF
TGTGCCAGCAGCGTAGGGTACATGAACACTGAAGCTTTCTTT
>TRBJ2-3|few|TRBV28|TRBD1|15
CASSLGTASTDTQYF
TGTGCCAGCAGTTTAGGGACAGCTAGCACAGATACGCAGTATTTT
>TRBJ2-7|NA|TRBV7-2|TRBD1|17
CASSPLPAGTGPGEQYF
TGTGCCAGCAGCCCACTCCCGGCGGGGACAGGCCCTGGGGAGCAGTACTTC
>TRBJ2-7|few|TRBV30|NA|15
CAWSPPLLLAYEQYF
TGTGCCTGGAGCCCTCCTCTCCTTCTAGCCTACGAGCAGTACTTC
>TRBJ2-1|few|TRBV23-1|TRBD1|15
CASSPPGQSYNEQFF
TGCGCCAGCAGTCCCCCGGGACAGAGCTACAATGAGCAGTTCTTC
>TRBJ2-5|few|TRBV30|NA|13
CAWSRMGGETQYF
TGTGCCTGGAGTCGCATGGGAGGAGAGACCCAGTACTTC
>TRBJ1-3|few|TRBV7-2|NA|13
CASRPGGGNTIYF
TGTGCCAGCAGGCCCGGAGGAGGAAACACCATATATTTT
>TRBJ2-7|NA|TRBV5-1|TRBD2|13
CASRTSAPYEQYF
TGCGCCAGCAGGACTAGCGCGCCCTACGAGCAGTACTTC
>TRBJ1-1|NA|TRBV9|NA|14
CASSVGSVNTEAFF
TGTGCCAGCAGCGTCGGTTCTGTGAACACTGAAGCTTTCTTT
>TRBJ2-3|NA|TRBV7-2|TRBD2|17
CASSLALPGLVGGTQYF
TGTGCCAGCAGCTTAGCGCTCCCGGGACTAGTGGGCGGTACGCAGTATTTT
>TRBJ2-1|few|TRBV7-9|NA|15
CASSLRGTRFNEQFF
TGTGCCAGCAGCCTACGAGGGACTCGGTTCAATGAGCAGTTCTTC
>TRBJ2-7|few|TRBV5-6|TRBD1|14
CASSSTGVGYEQYF
TGTGCCAGCAGCTCGACAGGGGTGGGCTACGAGCAGTACTTC
>TRBJ1-4|few|TRBV4-1|NA|16
CASSQEHRKVFEKLFF
TGCGCCAGCAGCCAAGAACACAGGAAAGTCTTTGAAAAACTGTTTTTT
>TRBJ2-3|few|TRBV28|TRBD2|16
CASSQHSSGRVHTQYF
TGTGCCAGCAGCCAACACTCTAGCGGGAGAGTGCATACGCAGTATTTT
>TRBJ2-5|NA|TRBV5-4|TRBD2|17
CASSLSGGGSRTNLEYF
TGTGCCAGCAGCTTAAGCGGGGGGGGGAGCCGAACAAATCTTGAGTACTTC
>TRBJ1-4|few|TRBV5-1|NA|14
CASSLALANEKLFF
TGCGCCAGCAGCTTGGCTTTAGCTAATGAAAAACTGTTTTTT
>TRBJ2-3|NA|TRBV28|TRBD2|13
CASRPSGVDTQYF
TGTGCCAGCAGGCCTAGCGGTGTAGATACGCAGTATTTT